Each of the 30 T cell receptor beta chains below was sequenced from the same sample in a study of blood T cell repertoires in COVID-19. Generated by immunoSEQ multiplex PCR, the TCRdb table keeps only in-frame clones and is missing some. This table has under 200,000 clones, approximately 85% appearing once. Material: peripheral blood. The receptors were gathered from a woman of 80 years or more with COVID-19, enrolled during active disease.

The chain links TRBV27 to TRBJ2-7, with D unclear. The V gene lost 5 bases and the J gene lost 4 bases, with 12 bases spanning the gap. The CDR3 contains 13 residues. Germline-derived CDR1 and CDR2 are MNHEY and SMNVEV (reference sequence). The CDR3 nucleotides read TGTGCCAGCAGTCTAGGCAGCAATTACGAGCAGTACTTC. Its protein is CASSLGSNYEQYF.

The chain carries TRBV7-2 and TRBJ1-4; a weak D match, TRBD1 (6 bases). CDR3 length equals 13 residues. Trimming removed 1 base from V and 8 bases from J, with 8 bases in between. Looked up from germline, CDR1 is SGHTA and CDR2 is FQGNSA. The CDR3 spells CASSLGGPEKLFF. CDR3 sequence (DNA): TGTGCCAGCAGCTTAGGGGGGCCGGAAAAACTGTTTTTT.

This clone was seen only once. The V gene is TRBV28, the J gene TRBJ2-1; D might be TRBD2 (6 bases). The V gene's germline CDR1 is MDHEN and CDR2 SYDVKM. The CDR3 runs to 16 residues. Trimming left V 2 bases short and J 4 bases short, with 15 bases between. The CDR3 loop is CASSLGGGTPYNEQFF. The CDR3 region has the DNA TGTGCCAGCAGTTTAGGGGGTGGGACTCCTTACAATGAGCAGTTCTTC. Based on the CDR3 plus reference TRBV28 and TRBJ2-1, the full variable domain is DVKVTQSSRYLVKRTGEKVFLECVQDMDHENMFWYRQDPGLGLRLIYFSYDVKMKEKGDIPEGYSVSREKKERFSLILESASTNQTSMYLCASSLGGGTPYNEQFFGPGTRLTVL.

The chain carries TRBV18 and TRBJ2-7; D unresolved. Trimming took off 2 bases at V and 0 bases at J, with 14 bases between the two ends. The CDR3 sequence is 16 residues long. The germline V gene encodes CDR1 KGHSH and CDR2 LQKENI. In nucleotides, the CDR3 is TGTGCCAGCTCACCAAGGTCTGGCGGAACCTCCTACGAGCAGTACTTC. It specifies CASSPRSGGTSYEQYF.

Written as DNA, the CDR3 is TGTGCCAGTAGTATTCCCCAGGGGACGAACACCGGGGAGCTGTTTTTT. Amino acids: CASSIPQGTNTGELFF. J is TRBJ2-2 and V is TRBV19; a possible D gene is TRBD1 (6 bases). This CDR3 has 16 residues. The ends were cut back, 3 bases at V and 0 bases at J, with 11 bases in the middle. Germline V gene lookup returns CDR1 LNHDA and CDR2 SQIVND (reference sequence).

The chain links TRBV4-2 to TRBJ2-3; maybe TRBD2 (6 bases). V lost 4 bases and J 2 bases, leaving 16 bases between the germline ends. CDR1 and CDR2 from the germline V gene are LGHNA and YNFKEQ. The CDR3 loop spans 16 amino acids. CDR3 region: CASSRPPGLDTDTQYF. The CDR3, as DNA: TGTGCCAGCAGCCGACCGCCGGGACTGGACACAGATACGCAGTATTTT.

The V call is TRBV29-1, the J call TRBJ2-7; D is uncertain. Germline V gives CDR1 SQVTM, CDR2 ANQGSEA. The CDR3 consists of 12 residues. Deletions cut 5 bases from V and 0 bases from J, with 8 bases between. CDR3 DNA sequence: TGCAGCGTTTCTAAGAGCTCCTACGAGCAGTACTTC. Translated: CSVSKSSYEQYF.

The gene calls are TRBV10-3 and TRBJ2-6; perhaps TRBD2 as D (5 bases). This CDR3 spans 16 amino acids. Germline V gene data show CDR1 as ENHRY and CDR2 as SYGVKD. V dropped 8 bases and J dropped 2 bases, with 16 bases sitting between them. Written as DNA, the CDR3 is TGTGCCATCCGCAGGTCCATCGGGGCTGGGGCCAACGTCCTGACTTTC. Its protein is CAIRRSIGAGANVLTF.

The rearrangement joins TRBV27 to TRBJ1-2; no firm D call. V lost 3 bases to trimming and J lost 4 bases, with 12 bases between them. Looked up from germline, CDR1 is MNHEY and CDR2 is SMNVEV (reference sequence). The CDR3 runs 14 residues. The CDR3 DNA is TGTGCCAGCAGTTTTCGGGGTTCGGGCTATGGCTACACCTTC. It yields the protein CASSFRGSGYGYTF.

The chain joins TRBV21-1 to TRBJ1-5; whether TRBD1, the table's D call, matches the DNA was not checked. TRBV21-1 represents a pseudogene. The CDR3 extends over 16 amino acids. The chain's CDR3 is CASSKRDSKSNQPQHF. In nucleotides, the CDR3 is TGTGCCAGCAGCAAAAGGGACAGCAAAAGCAATCAGCCCCAGCATTTT.

Written as DNA, the CDR3 is TGTGCCAGCTTCCGGGACAGGGTTTTTTATGGCTACACCTTC. Amino acid sequence: CASFRDRVFYGYTF. The rearrangement links TRBV5-5 to TRBJ1-2, with 9 bases that match TRBD1. Germline V gene lookup returns CDR1 SGHKS and CDR2 YYEKEE (reference sequence). The CDR3 length is 14 residues. After removal of 7 bases from V and 5 bases from J, the junction contained 9 bases not matched to a gene.

The rearrangement joins TRBV2 to TRBJ2-5; 7 bases are a match to TRBD2. V dropped 6 bases and J dropped 5; count of bases not matched to a gene: 15. CDR3 length: 16 amino acids. Germline V gives CDR1 SNHLY, CDR2 FYNNEI. The CDR3, as DNA: TGTGCCAGCAGACCCGAGCGGGCGGGAGTTGGGGAGACCCAGTACTTC. It encodes CASRPERAGVGETQYF.

The V and J genes are TRBV4-1 and TRBJ1-1; TRBD1 aligns across 12 bases. The CDR3 runs 15 residues. Germline loops: CDR1 MGHRA, CDR2 YSYEKL. V was clipped by 3 bases and J by 10 bases; unmatched bases: 9. The chain's CDR3 is CASSHPGQGALTAFF. CDR3 nucleotide sequence: TGCGCCAGCAGCCATCCGGGACAGGGGGCTCTCACAGCTTTCTTT.

The V gene is TRBV3-1 (or the pseudogene TRBV3-2), the J gene TRBJ1-2; 8 bases fit TRBD1. This CDR3 is built from 13 residues. Germline V CDR1 and CDR2: LGHDT, YNNKEL (reference sequence). The trim removed 4 bases at V and 5 bases at J, leaving 3 bases unmatched. The CDR3 nucleotides read TGTGCCAGCAGCCCGACAGGGGTGTATGGCTACACCTTC. Its protein product is CASSPTGVYGYTF.

The DNA of the CDR3 is TGTGCCAGCAGCCCCCAGGCTAGCGGTGATACGCAGTATTTT. The encoded protein is CASSPQASGDTQYF. The chain carries TRBV5-4 and TRBJ2-3; 7 nucleotides align to TRBD2. The J segment lost 6 bases and the V segment lost 4 bases, leaving 8 bases of the junction unmatched. The CDR3 consists of 14 residues. In germline, CDR1 is SGHNT, CDR2 YYREEE (reference sequence).

The chain employs TRBV10-3 and TRBJ2-7; 11 nucleotides align to TRBD2. The J segment lost 2 bases and the V segment lost 6 bases, leaving 3 bases of the junction unmatched. The germline CDR1 and CDR2 sequences are ENHRY and SYGVKD. The CDR3 has 14 residues. The CDR3 spells CAIRVAGGPYEQYF. The CDR3 nucleotides are TGTGCCATCAGGGTAGCGGGAGGGCCCTACGAGCAGTACTTC.

The rearrangement joins TRBV6-1 to TRBJ1-5; 9 bases match TRBD1. The CDR3 consists of 17 residues. Trimming cost V 4 bases and J 4 bases; bases outside gene matches: 11. CDR1 MNHNS and CDR2 SASEGT come from the germline V gene. Written as DNA, the CDR3 is TGTGCCAGCAGTGCCCTCCCCGGACAGGGGTTAAATCAGCCCCAGCATTTT. Its protein product is CASSALPGQGLNQPQHF.

The J gene is TRBJ2-5, the V gene TRBV5-1; TRBD1 aligns across 7 bases. The V gene's germline CDR1 is SGHRS and CDR2 YFSETQ. Trimming cost V 0 bases and J 7 bases; bases outside gene matches: 6. The CDR3 extends over 14 amino acids. CDR3 nucleotides: TGCGCCAGCAGCTTGGGACAGGGATCCAGGACCCAGTACTTC. This codes for CASSLGQGSRTQYF.

The CDR3: CASSYPGVSSYEQYF. As DNA, the CDR3 is TGCGCCAGCAGCTATCCGGGGGTGAGCTCCTACGAGCAGTACTTC. The V gene is TRBV5-1, the J gene TRBJ2-7, with a weak D call TRBD2 (6 bases). Germline assignment: CDR1 SGHRS and CDR2 YFSETQ. The CDR3 extends over 15 amino acids. V was cut by 3 bases and J by 0 bases, with 13 bases left in between.

The sample holds a few counts of this clone. The CDR3 DNA follows: TGTGCCTGGGGGAGACTAGCGGGAGTTCGAAACACCGGGGAGCTGTTTTTT. It encodes CAWGRLAGVRNTGELFF. This sequence joins TRBV30 and TRBJ2-2; 12 nucleotides match TRBD2. Looked up from germline, CDR1 is GTSNPN and CDR2 is SVGIG (reference sequence). The ends lost 5 bases at V and 2 bases at J; junction bases unmatched: 9. CDR3 size: 17 residues. The full variable domain, with the rest looked up from reference TRBV30 and TRBJ2-2, is SQTIHQWPATLVQPVGSPLSLECTVEGTSNPNLYWYRQAAGRGLQLLFYSVGIGQISSEVPQNLSASRPQDRQFILSSKKLLLSDSGFYLCAWGRLAGVRNTGELFFGEGSRLTVL.

The table lists this clone with a count of one. The rearrangement uses TRBV19 and TRBJ2-5; 12 bases agree with TRBD2. Germline V gene data show CDR1 as LNHDA and CDR2 as SQIVND (reference sequence). The V gene end was trimmed by 5 bases and the J gene end by 0 bases; junction bases not matched to a gene: 4. The CDR3 is 16 amino acids. The CDR3 here is CASSPGTSGYQETQYF. The CDR3, as DNA: TGTGCCAGTAGTCCCGGGACTAGCGGGTACCAAGAGACCCAGTACTTC.

The rearrangement joins TRBV7-2 to TRBJ1-3; D unresolved. The V gene lost 2 bases and the J gene lost 2 bases, with 10 bases spanning the gap. Looked up from germline, CDR1 is SGHTA and CDR2 is FQGNSA. This CDR3 spans 15 amino acids. The CDR3 DNA follows: TGTGCCAGCAGCTTAATGGCAGGCACTGGAAACACCATATATTTT. This codes for CASSLMAGTGNTIYF.

The chain carries TRBV19 and TRBJ2-3; perhaps TRBD2 as D (6 bases). Trimming removed 5 bases from V and 6 bases from J, with 18 bases in between. CDR1 is LNHDA and CDR2 is SQIVND in the germline V gene (reference sequence). This CDR3 is built from 15 residues. The CDR3 here is CASSQREFNKDTQYF. The CDR3 DNA is TGTGCCAGTAGTCAACGGGAGTTTAATAAGGATACGCAGTATTTT.

This clone was seen a handful of times. This chain uses TRBV6-6 with TRBJ1-3, with D maybe TRBD1 (5 bases). Germline V gives CDR1 MNHNY, CDR2 SVGAGI (reference sequence). The CDR3 consists of 14 residues. V was shortened by 0 bases and J by 4 bases, with 7 bases between the two germline ends. CDR3 region: CASSYSAGGNTIYF. The CDR3 DNA sequence: TGTGCCAGCAGTTACTCTGCAGGGGGAAACACCATATATTTT.

Only a few counts were recorded for this clone. The V gene is TRBV29-1, the J gene TRBJ1-2; 9 bases map to TRBD1. Germline trimming cut 7 bases from V and 8 bases from J; bases unmatched to any gene: 11. CDR3 length equals 13 residues. Germline V gives CDR1 SQVTM, CDR2 ANQGSEA. The CDR3 spells CSAEDRGSRGYTF. The CDR3 DNA reads TGCAGCGCCGAGGACAGGGGATCTCGGGGCTACACCTTC.

This clone was picked up a small number of times. J is TRBJ1-1 and V is TRBV10-3, with 7 bases identical to TRBD1. Germline V CDR1 and CDR2: ENHRY, SYGVKD. The CDR3 loop spans 16 amino acids. V lost 4 bases to trimming and J lost 1 base; unmatched junction nucleotides: 9. The CDR3 DNA reads TGTGCCATCAGTGGACAGGGACCGGAACGGAACACTGAAGCTTTCTTT. This codes for CAISGQGPERNTEAFF.

The rearrangement uses TRBV7-2 and TRBJ1-1; TRBD1 agrees at 8 bases. Germline V lookup: CDR1 SGHTA, CDR2 FQGNSA. This CDR3 is built from 17 residues. The trim removed 4 bases at V and 4 bases at J, leaving 14 bases unmatched. Written as DNA, the CDR3 is TGTGCCAGCAGCTCGATCTTTGGACAGGGAGGGGGCACTGAAGCTTTCTTT. Protein product: CASSSIFGQGGGTEAFF. The variable domain in full, with the rest retrieved from reference TRBV7-2 and TRBJ1-1, is GAGVSQSPSNKVTEKGKDVELRCDPISGHTALYWYRQSLGQGLEFLIYFQGNSAPDKSGLPSDRFSAERTGGSVSTLTIQRTQQEDSAVYLCASSSIFGQGGGTEAFFGQGTRLTVV.

The rearrangement uses TRBV27 and TRBJ1-4, with 10 positions matching TRBD1. This CDR3 has 14 amino acids. Germline V gene data show CDR1 as MNHEY and CDR2 as SMNVEV (reference sequence). The trim removed 6 bases at V and 5 bases at J, leaving 3 bases unmatched. CDR3 bases: TGTGCCAGCAGCAGGACAGGGGGAAATGAAAAACTGTTTTTT. Its translation is CASSRTGGNEKLFF.

The chain combines TRBV6-6 with TRBJ2-3; possible D gene TRBD2, 5 bases. Looked up from germline, CDR1 is MNHNY and CDR2 is SVGAGI (reference sequence). CDR3 length: 13 residues. V was shortened by 10 bases and J by 2 bases, with 13 bases between the two germline ends. CDR3 DNA: TGTGCCATCAACCAGCGGATCACAGATACGCAGTATTTT. Translation: CAINQRITDTQYF.

The chain joins TRBV30 to TRBJ2-3, with TRBD2 as a possible D gene (5 bases). CDR1 is GTSNPN, CDR2 SVGIG, per germline (reference sequence). CDR3 length equals 11 residues. The V gene lost 3 bases and the J gene lost 6 bases, with 7 bases spanning the gap. As DNA, the CDR3 is TGTGCCTGGAGCCGAGGGGATACGCAGTATTTT. Protein: CAWSRGDTQYF.